Here is one T cell receptor beta chain with its context. Each patient's relapse followed autologous stem cell transplantation, and brentuximab vedotin exposure varied. Using immunoSEQ multiplex PCR, the repertoire was profiled, and TCRdb retains in-frame clones only, with some absent. The sample lists tens of thousands of clones; 75% to 85% were seen once. The data derive from a study of PD-1 blockade in classical Hodgkin lymphoma. This CDR3 has 11 amino acids. V shed 1 base and J 13 bases; nucleotides not matched to a gene: 2. Germline V lookup: CDR1 SGHVS, CDR2 FQNEAQ. The TCR was taken from a human donor with classical Hodgkin lymphoma. The source material was peripheral blood mononuclear cells (PBMCs), sampled at baseline. The chain links TRBV7-8 to TRBJ2-5; 8 nucleotides agree with TRBD1. In DNA, the CDR3 is TGTGCCAGCAGCTTAGGACAGGGGCTGTACTTC. Amino acids: CASSLGQGLYF.